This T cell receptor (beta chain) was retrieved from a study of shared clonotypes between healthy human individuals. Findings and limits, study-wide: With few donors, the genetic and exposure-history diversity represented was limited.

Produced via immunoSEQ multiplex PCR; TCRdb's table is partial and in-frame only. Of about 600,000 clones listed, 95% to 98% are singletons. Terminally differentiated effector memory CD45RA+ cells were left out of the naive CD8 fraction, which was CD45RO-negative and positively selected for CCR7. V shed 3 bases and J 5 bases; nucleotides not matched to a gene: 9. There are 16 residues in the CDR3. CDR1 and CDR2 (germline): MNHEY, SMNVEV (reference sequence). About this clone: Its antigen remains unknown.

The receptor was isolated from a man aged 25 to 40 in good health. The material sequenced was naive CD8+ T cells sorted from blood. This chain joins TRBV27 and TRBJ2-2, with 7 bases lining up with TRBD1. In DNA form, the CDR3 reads TGTGCCAGCAGTTTCTTAGGGACAGCAGTTACCGGGGAGCTGTTTTTT. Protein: CASSFLGTAVTGELFF.